The 24 T cell receptor beta chains given below trace back to one sample, sequenced in a study of cytomegalovirus exposure and HLA in healthy donors. PCR used 60 Vbeta primers and 13 Jbeta primers. Using immunoSEQ multiplex PCR, the repertoire was profiled, and TCRdb retains in-frame clones only, with some absent. Of tens of thousands of clones in the sample, 65% to 70% were seen once. The specimen sequenced was PBMCs. The receptor source for this set is a woman under 40 in good health and CMV-seronegative.

The genes are TRBV10-2 and TRBJ1-2; the match to TRBD1 covers 7 bases. J gave up 4 bases and V 4 bases, and 9 bases lay outside the gene matches. CDR3 size: 15 residues. Per germline, CDR1 WSHSY and CDR2 SAAADI. Here the CDR3 reads CASSGGTAPLYGYTF. The CDR3, as DNA: TGCGCCAGCAGTGGGGGGACAGCCCCTCTCTATGGCTACACCTTC.

This clone has a single count. Other DNA sequences from this sample encode an identical CDR3 as well. The chain links TRBV4-2 to TRBJ2-5; 9 bases match TRBD2. The ends lost 0 bases at V and 2 bases at J; junction bases unmatched: 7. CDR1 and CDR2 (germline): LGHNA, YNFKEQ. This CDR3 contains 17 residues. CDR3 sequence reads: CASSQEGSGGNQETQYF. The CDR3 DNA reads as TGTGCCAGCAGCCAAGAAGGGAGCGGGGGGAATCAAGAGACCCAGTACTTC.

The genes are TRBV5-1 and TRBJ1-6; D is undetermined. This CDR3 contains 14 residues. Trimming shortened V by 0 bases and J by 10 bases, and 11 bases separated the two germline ends. Germline loops: CDR1 SGHRS, CDR2 YFSETQ. Here the CDR3 DNA reads TGCGCCAGCAGCTTGGCCGGCAGGTACTCACCCCTCCACTTT. This codes for CASSLAGRYSPLHF.

Only one count was recorded for this clone. The chain employs TRBV4-1 and TRBJ2-7, with D maybe TRBD1 (6 bases). The CDR3 sequence is 17 residues long. Trimming removed 4 bases from V and 3 bases from J, with 22 bases in between. CDR1 is MGHRA and CDR2 is YSYEKL in the germline V gene. The CDR3 bases are TGCGCCAGCAGCCCCTCTGCAGGACAGCTTATCTACTACGAGCAGTACTTC. Protein product: CASSPSAGQLIYYEQYF.

The chain couples TRBV15 to TRBJ2-3; 9 positions match TRBD2. CDR1 and CDR2 (germline): LNHNV, YYDKDF (reference sequence). This CDR3 has 15 amino acids. J lost 4 bases, V lost 1 base, and 3 bases had no gene match. DNA of the CDR3: TGTGCCACCAGCAGAGGAGGCGGGGGGGCAGATACGCAGTATTTT. It codes for CATSRGGGGADTQYF.

The CDR3 spells CASSLEPPGLAHNEQFF. As DNA, the CDR3 is TGTGCCAGCAGCTTAGAGCCGCCGGGACTAGCCCACAATGAGCAGTTCTTC. This chain joins TRBV11-3 and TRBJ2-1; 9 nucleotides align to TRBD2. This CDR3 is 17 amino acids long. CDR1 is SGHNT and CDR2 is YENEEA in the germline V gene. Unmatched junction bases numbered 8, after V lost 0 bases and J lost 5 bases.

This chain links TRBV28 with TRBJ2-7, with TRBD2 as a possible D gene (5 bases). Trimming left V 6 bases short and J 3 bases short, with 12 bases between. Germline V gene data show CDR1 as MDHEN and CDR2 as SYDVKM. The CDR3 sequence is 13 residues long. CDR3 DNA: TGTGCCAGCAGCTTTCTAGCTTTCTACGAGCAGTACTTC. This sequence encodes CASSFLAFYEQYF.

This chain uses TRBV5-1 with TRBJ2-7; 10 bases line up with TRBD2. The CDR3 length is 15 residues. Per germline, CDR1 SGHRS and CDR2 YFSETQ. J was trimmed by 3 bases and V by 4 bases; bases with no gene match: 7. For the CDR3, the DNA is TGCGCCAGCAGCGTCCTAGCGGGGGTTTTCTACGAGCAGTACTTC. Encoded protein: CASSVLAGVFYEQYF.

The chain recombines TRBV19 with TRBJ2-2, with 10 nucleotides matching TRBD1. The V gene's germline CDR1 is LNHDA and CDR2 SQIVND (reference sequence). This CDR3 has 13 residues. After removal of 7 bases from V and 5 bases from J, the junction contained 1 base not matched to a gene. The CDR3 region is CASTGQGTGELFF. CDR3 nucleotides: TGTGCCAGTACGGGACAGGGGACCGGGGAGCTGTTTTTT.

This rearrangement joins TRBV18 to TRBJ1-6; D may be TRBD1 (6 bases). The CDR3 length is 13 residues. Germline V gene data show CDR1 as KGHSH and CDR2 as LQKENI. Trimming removed 2 bases from V and 8 bases from J, with 7 bases in between. The CDR3 is CASSPNRDSPLHF. The DNA of the CDR3 is TGTGCCAGCTCACCAAACAGGGATTCACCCCTCCACTTT.

This chain uses TRBV6-5 with TRBJ1-5; no firm D call. This CDR3 spans 12 amino acids. The ends were cut back, 4 bases at V and 11 bases at J, with 12 bases in the middle. Germline loops: CDR1 MNHEY, CDR2 SVGAGI. The CDR3 nucleotides are TGTGCCAGCAGTTCCACATCTTCAGCCCAGCATTTT. Its protein is CASSSTSSAQHF.

The chain is built from TRBV5-4 and TRBJ2-5, with 7 bases aligning to TRBD1. Trimming cost V 4 bases and J 5 bases; bases outside gene matches: 11. The CDR3 has 15 amino acids. CDR1 is SGHNT and CDR2 is YYREEE in the germline V gene (reference sequence). CDR3: CASSRGQNWEETQYF. The CDR3 DNA reads as TGTGCCAGCAGCCGGGGACAGAACTGGGAGGAGACCCAGTACTTC. Based on the CDR3 plus reference TRBV5-4 and TRBJ2-5, the full variable domain is ETGVTQSPTHLIKTRGQQVTLRCSSQSGHNTVSWYQQALGQGPQFIFQYYREEENGRGNFPPRFSGLQFPNYSSELNVNALELDDSALYLCASSRGQNWEETQYFGPGTRLLVL.

The rearrangement joins TRBV29-1 to TRBJ2-5, with 10 bases aligning to TRBD1. J lost 0 bases, V lost 7 bases, and 11 bases had no gene match. The CDR3 contains 16 residues. Germline loops: CDR1 SQVTM, CDR2 ANQGSEA. The CDR3 spells CSALNRDRGHQETQYF. CDR3 coding DNA: TGCAGCGCCTTAAACCGGGACAGGGGACACCAAGAGACCCAGTACTTC.

Turning to this clone: One end of the junction varies from germline; a read error may be responsible. The chain has TRBV7-7 and TRBJ2-5; TRBD1 agrees at 9 bases. The CDR3 has 15 residues. Germline V lookup: CDR1 SSHAT, CDR2 FNYEAQ (reference sequence). In DNA, the CDR3 is TGTGCTAGCAGCCAAACCGGGACAGGGCAAGAGACCCAGTACTTC. Protein sequence: CASSQTGTGQETQYF.

The gene calls are TRBV28 and TRBJ1-3; the D is unclear. The germline CDR1 and CDR2 sequences are MDHEN and SYDVKM. V lost 2 bases, J lost 8 bases, and 13 bases lay in between. The CDR3 is 14 residues long. CDR3 nucleotide sequence: TGTGCCAGCAGTTTACTAGCGGGGAAATACACCATATATTTT. It translates to CASSLLAGKYTIYF.

This clone has only a few counts. This rearrangement joins TRBV4-3 to TRBJ2-5; unclear D gene. The CDR3 contains 14 residues. V lost 1 base and J lost 5, with 11 bases in between. Germline V CDR1 and CDR2: LGHNA, YSLEER. This CDR3 is CASSQGGDLETQYF. Written as DNA, the CDR3 is TGCGCCAGCAGCCAAGGAGGAGATTTGGAGACCCAGTACTTC.

The chain couples TRBV6-1 to TRBJ2-1; maybe TRBD2 (6 bases). This CDR3 comprises 12 residues. V gave up 6 bases and J gave up 7 bases, with 10 bases separating them. Germline V lookup: CDR1 MNHNS, CDR2 SASEGT. The CDR3 is CASRSGVNEQFF. Here the CDR3 DNA reads TGTGCCAGCAGGTCGGGGGTAAATGAGCAGTTCTTC.

CDR3 sequence reads: CASSITSGAANTGELFF. The CDR3 DNA reads as TGTGCCAGCAGCATTACTAGCGGGGCCGCGAACACCGGGGAGCTGTTTTTT. V and J are TRBV7-2 and TRBJ2-2, with TRBD2 matching 10 bases. The junction had 6 bases not matched to a gene; V was cut back by 5 bases and J by 0 bases. The CDR3 is 17 amino acids. Germline CDR1 and CDR2: SGHTA and FQGNSA. Using reference TRBV7-2 and TRBJ2-2 for the parts outside the CDR3, the full variable domain is GAGVSQSPSNKVTEKGKDVELRCDPISGHTALYWYRQSLGQGLEFLIYFQGNSAPDKSGLPSDRFSAERTGGSVSTLTIQRTQQEDSAVYLCASSITSGAANTGELFFGEGSRLTVL.

In this sample, this clone turned up a few times. The chain has TRBV6-6 and TRBJ1-1, with 7 nucleotides matching TRBD1. The junction had 11 bases not matched to a gene; V was cut back by 4 bases and J by 3 bases. The CDR3 consists of 16 residues. The germline V gene has CDR1 MNHNY and CDR2 SVGAGI (reference sequence). CDR3 coding DNA: TGTGCCAGCAGTTTGGGGACAGTATCTTTCGACACTGAAGCTTTCTTT. It specifies CASSLGTVSFDTEAFF.

This chain uses TRBV19 with TRBJ2-7; D gene unclear. The V end lost 1 base, the J end lost 3 bases, and 10 bases lay between the germline ends. CDR1 is LNHDA and CDR2 is SQIVND in the germline V gene (reference sequence). The CDR3 is 14 residues long. CDR3 amino acids: CASSIGLSFYEQYF. The CDR3 DNA reads as TGTGCCAGTAGTATAGGTTTGTCTTTCTACGAGCAGTACTTC. Using reference TRBV19 and TRBJ2-7 for the parts outside the CDR3, the full variable domain is DGGITQSPKYLFRKEGQNVTLSCEQNLNHDAMYWYRQDPGQGLRLIYYSQIVNDFQKGDIAEGYSVSREKKESFPLTVTSAQKNPTAFYLCASSIGLSFYEQYFGPGTRLTVT.

This clone is labeled medium-sized. This sequence joins TRBV6-1 and TRBJ2-3; 7 bases are shared with TRBD2. The CDR3 totals 15 residues. V shed 2 bases, J shed 0 bases, and the junction held 2 bases outside the gene matches. Looked up from germline, CDR1 is MNHNS and CDR2 is SASEGT. CDR3 residues: CASSELRGSTDTQYF. CDR3 DNA: TGTGCCAGCAGTGAACTGCGGGGGAGCACAGATACGCAGTATTTT.

The CDR3 region has the DNA TGTGCCAGCAGCGTAGGAATCGTAGGCACAGATACGCAGTATTTT. This encodes CASSVGIVGTDTQYF. The chain couples TRBV9 to TRBJ2-3; D remains ambiguous. This CDR3 region has 15 residues. Germline V lookup: CDR1 SGDLS, CDR2 YYNGEE. Between the trimmed V and J ends, which lost 0 bases and 1 base, there was a span of 9 bases.

The genes are TRBV2 and TRBJ1-4; D is perhaps TRBD1 (6 bases). Trimming shortened V by 6 bases and J by 7 bases, and 12 bases separated the two germline ends. The germline CDR1 and CDR2 sequences are SNHLY and FYNNEI. The CDR3 sequence is 13 residues long. For the CDR3, the DNA is TGTGCCAGCAGAGGGGGGGATCTTGAAAAACTGTTTTTT. Protein sequence: CASRGGDLEKLFF.

This clone showed up many times. The V call is TRBV4-1, the J call TRBJ1-4; 11 nucleotides match TRBD1. The CDR3 loop spans 19 amino acids. Germline assignment: CDR1 MGHRA and CDR2 YSYEKL. Trimming at V came to 4 bases and at J to 2 bases, leaving 12 bases not matched to a gene. This chain's CDR3 is CASSLAAGTGGNTNEKLFF. The CDR3 bases are TGCGCCAGCAGCCTGGCGGCCGGGACAGGGGGAAATACTAATGAAAAACTGTTTTTT.